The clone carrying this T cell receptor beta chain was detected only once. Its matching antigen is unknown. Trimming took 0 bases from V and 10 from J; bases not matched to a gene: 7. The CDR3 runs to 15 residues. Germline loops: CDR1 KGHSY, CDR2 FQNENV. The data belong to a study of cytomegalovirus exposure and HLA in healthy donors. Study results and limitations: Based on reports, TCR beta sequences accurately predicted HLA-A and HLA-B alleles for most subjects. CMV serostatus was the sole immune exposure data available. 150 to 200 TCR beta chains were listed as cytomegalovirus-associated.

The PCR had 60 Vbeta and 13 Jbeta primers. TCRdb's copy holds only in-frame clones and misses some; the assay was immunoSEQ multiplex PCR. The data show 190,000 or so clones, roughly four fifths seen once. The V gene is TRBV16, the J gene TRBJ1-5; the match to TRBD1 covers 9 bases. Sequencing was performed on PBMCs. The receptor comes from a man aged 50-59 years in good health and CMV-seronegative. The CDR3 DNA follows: TGTGCCAGCAGCCAATCAGGGGACAGGGTACAACCCCAGCATTTT. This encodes CASSQSGDRVQPQHF. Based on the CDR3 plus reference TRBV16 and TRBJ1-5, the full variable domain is GEEVAQTPKHLVRGEGQKAKLYCAPIKGHSYVFWYQQVLKNEFKFLISFQNENVFDETGMPKERFSAKCLPNSPCSLEIQATKLEDSAVYFCASSQSGDRVQPQHFGDGTRLSIL.